Here is one T cell receptor beta chain with its context. Its antigen is not identified. The table came from immunoSEQ multiplex PCR; TCRdb's copy has only in-frame clones and leaves some out. The sample lists 100,000 or so clones; roughly 91% were seen once. This sample was included in a study of OX40 agonist ivuxolimab in advanced cancers. Study overall: Prior checkpoint blockade (anti-PD-1, anti-PD-L1 or anti-CTLA-4) was permitted; under 50% had it.

Excluded were patients having autoimmune disease history or systemic immunosuppression. V was trimmed by 3 bases and J by 2 bases, leaving 11 bases between them. The CDR3 totals 14 residues. Germline V gene lookup returns CDR1 SGHVS and CDR2 FNYEAQ. Study-level results: Mean expanded clone counts were higher in CD8+ than CD4+ T cells. CD4+ and CD8+ T cells in blood underwent clonal expansion by week 6 at 0.1 to 3.0 mg/kg.

V and J are TRBV7-6 and TRBJ2-7; no reliable D call. This sample comprised CD4+ or CD8+ T cells sorted from blood, obtained in a trial of the OX40 agonist ivuxolimab. The receptor comes from an adult with an advanced solid tumor such as melanoma, head and neck, liver or kidney cancer. Written as DNA, the CDR3 is TGTGCCAGCAGCTTGACCGAGCGACCCTACGAGCAGTACTTC. This sequence encodes CASSLTERPYEQYF.